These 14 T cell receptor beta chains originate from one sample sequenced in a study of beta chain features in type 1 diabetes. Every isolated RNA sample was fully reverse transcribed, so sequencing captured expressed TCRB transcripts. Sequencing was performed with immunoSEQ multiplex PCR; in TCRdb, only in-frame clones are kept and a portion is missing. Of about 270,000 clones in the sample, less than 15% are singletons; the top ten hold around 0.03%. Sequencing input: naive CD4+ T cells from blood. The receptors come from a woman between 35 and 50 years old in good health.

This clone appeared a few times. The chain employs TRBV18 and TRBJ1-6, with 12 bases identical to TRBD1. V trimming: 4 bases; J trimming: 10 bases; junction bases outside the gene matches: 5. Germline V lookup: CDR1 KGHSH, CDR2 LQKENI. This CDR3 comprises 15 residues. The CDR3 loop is CASSQGTGGLSPLHF. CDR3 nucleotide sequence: TGTGCCAGCTCACAAGGGACAGGGGGCCTGTCACCCCTCCACTTT.

CDR3 region: CASRGQYNDEQYF. In DNA, the CDR3 is TGTGCCAGCAGAGGACAGTATAATGACGAGCAGTACTTC. This chain connects TRBV2 to TRBJ2-7; a weak D match, TRBD1 (6 bases). Germline V lookup: CDR1 SNHLY, CDR2 FYNNEI. V dropped 6 bases and J dropped 5 bases, with 14 bases sitting between them. The CDR3 sequence is 13 residues long.

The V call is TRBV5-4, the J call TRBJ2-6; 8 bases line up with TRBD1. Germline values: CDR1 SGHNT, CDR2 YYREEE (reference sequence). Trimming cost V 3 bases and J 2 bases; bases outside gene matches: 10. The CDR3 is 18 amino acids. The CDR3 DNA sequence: TGTGCCAGCAGCTCGCCCACAGGGGGATCCCCTGGGGCCAACGTCCTGACTTTC. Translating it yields CASSSPTGGSPGANVLTF.

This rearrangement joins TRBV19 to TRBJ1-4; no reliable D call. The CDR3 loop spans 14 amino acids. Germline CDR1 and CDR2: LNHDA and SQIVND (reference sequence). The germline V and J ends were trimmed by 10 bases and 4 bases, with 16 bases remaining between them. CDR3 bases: TGTGCCACCCTAAAGCGCGGTCGTAATGAAAAACTGTTTTTT. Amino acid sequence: CATLKRGRNEKLFF.

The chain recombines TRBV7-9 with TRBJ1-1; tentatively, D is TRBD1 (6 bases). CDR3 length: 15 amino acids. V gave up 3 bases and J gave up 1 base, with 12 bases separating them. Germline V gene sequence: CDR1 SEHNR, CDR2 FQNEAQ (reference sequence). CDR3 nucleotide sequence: TGTGCCAGCAGCTTGAGGACAGTCAAGAACACTGAAGCTTTCTTT. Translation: CASSLRTVKNTEAFF.

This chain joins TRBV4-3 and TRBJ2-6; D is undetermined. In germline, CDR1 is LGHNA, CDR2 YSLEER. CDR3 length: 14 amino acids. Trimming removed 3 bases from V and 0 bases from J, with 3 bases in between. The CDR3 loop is CASSQSSGANVLTF. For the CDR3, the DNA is TGCGCCAGCAGCCAGAGCTCTGGGGCCAACGTCCTGACTTTC.

CDR3 sequence (DNA): TGTGCCAGCAGTTACGTCCCGGACAGGGGGCCGTATGGCTACACCTTC. Protein: CASSYVPDRGPYGYTF. The chain joins TRBV6-5 to TRBJ1-2, with TRBD1 matching over 11 bases. Looked up from germline, CDR1 is MNHEY and CDR2 is SVGAGI. V lost 2 bases, J lost 5 bases, and 7 bases stayed unmatched. This CDR3 has 16 amino acids.

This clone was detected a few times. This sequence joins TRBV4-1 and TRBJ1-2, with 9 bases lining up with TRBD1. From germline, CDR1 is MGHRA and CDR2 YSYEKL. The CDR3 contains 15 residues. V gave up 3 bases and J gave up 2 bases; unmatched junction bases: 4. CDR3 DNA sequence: TGCGCCAGCAGCCACCAGACAGGGGGGAACTATGGCTACACCTTC. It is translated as CASSHQTGGNYGYTF.

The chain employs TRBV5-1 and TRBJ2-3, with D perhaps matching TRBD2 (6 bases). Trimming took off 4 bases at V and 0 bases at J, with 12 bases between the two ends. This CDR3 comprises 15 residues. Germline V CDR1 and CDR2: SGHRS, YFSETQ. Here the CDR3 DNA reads TGCGCCAGCAGCCCGGGGGAGCTTAGCACAGATACGCAGTATTTT. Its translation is CASSPGELSTDTQYF.

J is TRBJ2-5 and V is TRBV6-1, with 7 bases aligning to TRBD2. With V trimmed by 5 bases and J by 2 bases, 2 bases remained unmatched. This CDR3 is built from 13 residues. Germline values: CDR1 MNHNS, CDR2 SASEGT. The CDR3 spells CASSRLAQETQYF. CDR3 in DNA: TGTGCCAGCAGTCGACTAGCTCAAGAGACCCAGTACTTC.

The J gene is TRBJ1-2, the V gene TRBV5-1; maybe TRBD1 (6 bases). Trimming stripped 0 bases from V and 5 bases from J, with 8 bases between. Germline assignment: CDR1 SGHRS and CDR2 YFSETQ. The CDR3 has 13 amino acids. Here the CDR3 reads CASSLDQGYGYTF. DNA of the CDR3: TGCGCCAGCAGCTTGGACCAGGGGTATGGCTACACCTTC.

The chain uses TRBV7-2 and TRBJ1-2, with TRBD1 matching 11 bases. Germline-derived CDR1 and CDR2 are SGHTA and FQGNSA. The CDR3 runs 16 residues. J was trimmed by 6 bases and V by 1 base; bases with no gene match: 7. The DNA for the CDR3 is TGTGCCAGCAGCTTAGGAGCGGACAGGGGGCTCAATGGCTACACCTTC. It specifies CASSLGADRGLNGYTF.

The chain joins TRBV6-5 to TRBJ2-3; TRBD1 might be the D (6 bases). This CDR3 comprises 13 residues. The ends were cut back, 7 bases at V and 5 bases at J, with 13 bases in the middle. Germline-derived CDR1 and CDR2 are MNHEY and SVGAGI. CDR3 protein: CASKDHREDTQYF. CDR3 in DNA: TGTGCCAGCAAGGACCACAGGGAAGATACGCAGTATTTT.

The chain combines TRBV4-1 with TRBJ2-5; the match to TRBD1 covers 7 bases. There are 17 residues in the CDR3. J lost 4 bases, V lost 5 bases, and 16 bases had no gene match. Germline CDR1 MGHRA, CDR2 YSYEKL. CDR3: CASSVTGNRGVRETQYF. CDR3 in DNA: TGCGCCAGCAGCGTTACGGGGAACAGGGGTGTACGAGAGACCCAGTACTTC.